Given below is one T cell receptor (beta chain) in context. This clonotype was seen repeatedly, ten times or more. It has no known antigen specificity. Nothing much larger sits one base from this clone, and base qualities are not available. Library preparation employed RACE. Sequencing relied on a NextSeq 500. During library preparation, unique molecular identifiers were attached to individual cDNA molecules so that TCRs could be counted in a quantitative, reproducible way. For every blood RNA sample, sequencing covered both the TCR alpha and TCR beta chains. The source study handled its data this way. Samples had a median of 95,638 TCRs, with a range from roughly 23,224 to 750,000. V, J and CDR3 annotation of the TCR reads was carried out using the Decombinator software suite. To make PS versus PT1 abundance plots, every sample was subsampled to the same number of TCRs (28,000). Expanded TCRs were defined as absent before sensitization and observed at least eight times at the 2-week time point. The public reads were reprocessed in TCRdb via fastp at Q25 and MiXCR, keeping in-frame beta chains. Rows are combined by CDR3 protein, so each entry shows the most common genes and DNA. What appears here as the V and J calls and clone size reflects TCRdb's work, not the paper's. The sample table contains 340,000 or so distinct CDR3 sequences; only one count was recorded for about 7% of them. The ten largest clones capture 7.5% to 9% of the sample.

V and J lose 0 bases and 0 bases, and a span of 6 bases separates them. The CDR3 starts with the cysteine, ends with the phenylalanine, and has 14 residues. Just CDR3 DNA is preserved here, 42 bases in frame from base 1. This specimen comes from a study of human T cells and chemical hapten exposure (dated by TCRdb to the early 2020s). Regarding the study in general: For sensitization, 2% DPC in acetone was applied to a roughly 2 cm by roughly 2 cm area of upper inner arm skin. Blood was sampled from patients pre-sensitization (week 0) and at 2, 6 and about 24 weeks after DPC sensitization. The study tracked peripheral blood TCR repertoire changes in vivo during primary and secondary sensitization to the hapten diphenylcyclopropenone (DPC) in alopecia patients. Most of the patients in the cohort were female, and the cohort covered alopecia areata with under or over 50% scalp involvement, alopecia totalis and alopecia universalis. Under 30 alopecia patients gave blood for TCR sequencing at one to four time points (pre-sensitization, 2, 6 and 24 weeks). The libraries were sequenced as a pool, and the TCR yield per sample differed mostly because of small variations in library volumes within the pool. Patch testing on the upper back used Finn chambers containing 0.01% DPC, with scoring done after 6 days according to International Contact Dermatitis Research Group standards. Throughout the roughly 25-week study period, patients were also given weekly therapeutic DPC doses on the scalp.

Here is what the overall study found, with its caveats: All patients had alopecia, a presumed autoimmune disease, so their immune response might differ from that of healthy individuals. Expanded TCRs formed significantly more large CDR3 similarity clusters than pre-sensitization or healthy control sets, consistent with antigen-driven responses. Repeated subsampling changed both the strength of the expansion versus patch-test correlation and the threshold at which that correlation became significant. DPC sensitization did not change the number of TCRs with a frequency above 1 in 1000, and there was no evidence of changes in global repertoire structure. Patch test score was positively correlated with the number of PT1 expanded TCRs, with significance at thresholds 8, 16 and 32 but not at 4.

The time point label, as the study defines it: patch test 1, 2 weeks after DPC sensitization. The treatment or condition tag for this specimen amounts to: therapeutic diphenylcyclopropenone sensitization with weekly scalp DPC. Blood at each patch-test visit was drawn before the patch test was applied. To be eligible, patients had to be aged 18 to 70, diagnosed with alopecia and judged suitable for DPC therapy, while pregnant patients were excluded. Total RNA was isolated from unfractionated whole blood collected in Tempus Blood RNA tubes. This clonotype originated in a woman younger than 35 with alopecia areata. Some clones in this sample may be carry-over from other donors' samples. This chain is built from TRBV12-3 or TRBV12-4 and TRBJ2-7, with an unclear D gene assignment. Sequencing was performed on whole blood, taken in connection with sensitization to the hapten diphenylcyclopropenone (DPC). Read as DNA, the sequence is TGTGCCAGCAGTTTAGCTTCCAGCTCCTACGAGCAGTACTTC. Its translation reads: CASSLASSSYEQYF.